This TCR beta chain was recorded in a study of shared clonotypes between healthy human individuals. Into CD45RA+ naive and CD45RA-negative memory subsets, the CD4+ cells were split. CDR1 and CDR2 (germline): SGHRS, YFSETQ. The CDR3 covers 14 residues. Trimming removed 2 bases from V and 2 bases from J; junction bases left unmatched: 2. Profiled with immunoSEQ multiplex PCR; TCRdb holds only in-frame clones, not every one. The sample lists under 1,100,000 clones, 70% to 80% occurring once. The study's findings and limits: Clonotypes which were not shared had lower generation probabilities than clonotypes that all four donors shared.

This clone was seen a single time. Its antigen is unknown. Other nucleotide sequences from this sample produce the same CDR3. The chain carries TRBV5-1 and TRBJ2-3, with 7 bases identical to TRBD2. This receptor was taken from a man younger than 35 in good health. The sample consisted of memory CD4+ T cells sorted from blood. Subset: CD45RA-negative fraction. The CDR3 here is CASSFGGTTDTQYF. CDR3 bases: TGCGCCAGCAGCTTCGGGGGGACCACAGATACGCAGTATTTT.